Sequencing of this T cell receptor beta chain was carried out in a study of T cells in Graves' hyperthyroidism and ophthalmopathy (dated by TCRdb to between 2018 and 2020). With respect to the entire study: Peripheral blood was sampled at the time of initial diagnosis, prior to any treatment. Whether ophthalmopathy could be predicted prospectively was tested in an independent validation cohort made up of about 20 hyperthyroidism patients plus 17 patients who later progressed to ophthalmopathy. TCR Vbeta CDR3 sequencing of 140 or so peripheral blood samples (over 40 ophthalmopathy, about 75 hyperthyroidism and approximately 17 progressor patients) is reported in the paper. Thyroid tissue and blood T-cell repertoires from six or seven Graves' hyperthyroidism patients were also compared in the study. Once sampling was done, hyperthyroidism patients were given methimazole at a starting dose of 30 mg daily, whereas ophthalmopathy patients were given high-dose intravenous methylprednisolone. The 75 to 100 discovery patients were divided at random into training and test sets in a 7:3 ratio. To identify distinguishing TCR V-J signatures, a discovery cohort of about 100 patients was used, comprising 40 to 45 with Graves' ophthalmopathy and some 57 with stable Graves' hyperthyroidism. Here is what the overall study found, with its caveats: In validation, progression to ophthalmopathy was predicted by the model with 55% to 71% sensitivity and 72.22% specificity, a median of about 6.8 months before onset. Most expanded thyroid clonotypes (frequency above 0.001) were also found in blood, which suggests that blood repertoires may mirror thyroid immune responses. Sample size was not statistically predetermined, and investigators were not blinded to group allocation. A 13 V-J signature model separated ophthalmopathy from stable hyperthyroidism, with around 88% sensitivity and 81.08% specificity in cross-validation and 80%/75% in testing.

Its CDR3 holds 14 amino acids, cysteine through phenylalanine. CDR3 DNA is the only sequence kept; it has 42 bases, read in frame from the first base. Per the germline V gene, LGHNT is the CDR1 and FRNRAP is the CDR2. Germline trimming: 6 bases from V, 9 bases from J; junction bases outside gene matches: 10. Amplification of TCR beta CDR3 regions was carried out from RNA transcripts. For the first round of RT-PCR on the TCR CDR3, the HTBI primer set was used together with the Qiagen OneStep RT-PCR kit. Libraries were constructed in a second round of multiplex PCR, after which size selection and purification were performed. Sequencing of the libraries was done on an Illumina HiSeq2000 using paired-end 100 bp reads. Per the source publication's procedure: SOAPnuke was used to process the raw data, throwing out any read that contained adapters or uncalled bases, had a mean Phred below 15, or lacked an exact constant-primer or identifier match. High-quality paired reads were merged using COPE v1.2.5, and each unique nucleotide sequence was defined as a clonotype. MiTCR v1.1 was used to align the clonotypes against IMGT TRBV, TRBD and TRBJ reference segments. The analysis included only V-J combinations with a frequency above 0.0001, which together covered approximately 99% of the repertoires. A TCS score was defined as the ratio between F50 (clonal expansion) and ExV (chaos), using BLOSUM62-based TCRdist between CDR3 peptides within each V-J. Welch's t-statistics and random forest reduced around 520 V-J features to 10 to 15, which were used in a naive Bayes classifier (R e1071). TCRdb ran its own pipeline on the public reads, namely fastp trimming at Q25 and MiXCR clone calling, and kept in-frame beta chains. Duplicate CDR3 protein sequences are folded into a single record with the most common DNA and genes. The V and J calls here are based on TCRdb, not the publication. Here the sample has about 280,000 distinct CDR3 sequences; less than 30% occur a single time. The ten largest clones add up to about a quarter of the sample.

This clonotype was seen repeatedly, ten times or more. The antigen it recognizes is unknown. Per-nucleotide qualities are absent, and no much larger clonotype sits a single base away. Hyperthyroidism patients were newly diagnosed, had a disease duration of under 2 months, and were aged 18 to 65 years. The study excluded patients with uncontrolled infections, other autoimmune diseases, pregnancy or lactation. Diagnoses were based on clinical symptoms, serum thyroxine and TRAb, thyroid ultrasound and orbital computed tomography. For progressor patients, blood was drawn at the first diagnosis of hyperthyroidism, before any ophthalmopathy symptoms had appeared. PBMCs were isolated from approximately 10 ml of fresh peripheral blood by Ficoll-Paque density gradient centrifugation. Progressor patients were defined as those initially diagnosed with Graves' hyperthyroidism in whom ophthalmopathy developed during follow-up. Trizol reagent was used to extract total RNA, and RNA quality was then checked on an Agilent 2100 Bioanalyzer.

This TCR was recovered from a man aged 35-49 years with Graves' hyperthyroidism that later progressed to Graves' ophthalmopathy. Recombination linked TRBV12-5 to TRBJ2-2, with TRBD2 identical over 7 junction bases. Material: blood. For the CDR3, the sequence is CASGSGTPGRELFF. The DNA sequence is TGTGCTAGTGGGAGCGGGACTCCCGGTCGGGAGCTGTTTTTT.